A selection of T cell receptor beta chains follows, all from one sample in a study of blood T cell repertoires in COVID-19. Produced via immunoSEQ multiplex PCR; TCRdb's table is partial and in-frame only. Found here are more than 75,000 clones, 86% of them singletons; the top ten hold approximately 1.2%. Sequenced: peripheral blood. Every receptor here comes from a man aged 80 or over with active or convalescent COVID-19. The CDR3 runs from the conserved cysteine through the conserved F or W. A D gene is named only where the DNA matches it firmly.

>TRBJ2-3|.|TRBV21-1
TGTGCCAGCAGCAAAAGGAAGGAGGGCAACCGCACAGATACGCAGTATTTT
CASSKRKEGNRTDTQYF
>TRBJ1-3|TRBD1|TRBV19
TGTGCCAGTAGTGGGACAGGGTACATTAAAGGAAACACCATATATTTT
CASSGTGYIKGNTIYF
>TRBJ1-2|.|TRBV19
TGTGCCAGTACCCCTCGGCAGGGAAAGGGCTACACCTTC
CASTPRQGKGYTF
>TRBJ2-3|.|TRBV5-1
TGCGCCAGCAGCTTGGGGGGGGACACAGATACGCAGTATTTT
CASSLGGDTDTQYF
>TRBJ1-2|TRBD1|TRBV3-1/TRBV3-2
TGTGCCAGCAGCCATAGGACAGGGGACTATGGCTACACCTTC
CASSHRTGDYGYTF
>TRBJ1-5|.|TRBV7-9
TGTGCCAGCAGCTTAGCGGGTGGCGGTAGCAATCAGCCCCAGCATTTT
CASSLAGGGSNQPQHF
>TRBJ2-3|TRBD2|TRBV24-1
TGTGCCACCAGTGATGGCACTAGCGGGAGTGGGCCAGATACGCAGTATTTT
CATSDGTSGSGPDTQYF
>TRBJ1-2|.|TRBV28
TGTGCCAGCAAATACCCAGGAATTCCTAACTATGGCTACACCTTC
CASKYPGIPNYGYTF
>TRBJ1-2|.|TRBV29-1
TGCAGCGTTGATTCCGGGACACCTAACTATGGCTACACCTTC
CSVDSGTPNYGYTF
>TRBJ2-5|TRBD2|TRBV7-2
TGTGCCAGCAGCTTAGCGCGTTTTAGCGGGAGGGAAGAGACCCAGTACTTC
CASSLARFSGREETQYF